The sequence of this T cell receptor (beta chain) was determined in a study of graft-versus-host responses after intestinal transplantation. Repertoires were generated with immunoSEQ multiplex PCR, while TCRdb's copy carries only in-frame clones and drops some. The table has around 10,000 clones, approximately 92% seen once. V gave up 0 bases and J gave up 4 bases; unmatched junction bases: 5. CDR1 and CDR2 (germline): SQVTM, ANQGSEA. There are 14 residues in the CDR3. The clonotype was recovered from a human patient who received an intestinal transplant, so some T cells may come from the graft donor. The V and J genes are TRBV29-1 and TRBJ2-7, with 8 positions matching TRBD2. The material was PBMCs, obtained 65 to 70 days after transplant. The CDR3 reads CSVEDYGRGYEQYF. The CDR3 coding sequence is TGCAGCGTTGAAGACTACGGGAGGGGGTACGAGCAGTACTTC.